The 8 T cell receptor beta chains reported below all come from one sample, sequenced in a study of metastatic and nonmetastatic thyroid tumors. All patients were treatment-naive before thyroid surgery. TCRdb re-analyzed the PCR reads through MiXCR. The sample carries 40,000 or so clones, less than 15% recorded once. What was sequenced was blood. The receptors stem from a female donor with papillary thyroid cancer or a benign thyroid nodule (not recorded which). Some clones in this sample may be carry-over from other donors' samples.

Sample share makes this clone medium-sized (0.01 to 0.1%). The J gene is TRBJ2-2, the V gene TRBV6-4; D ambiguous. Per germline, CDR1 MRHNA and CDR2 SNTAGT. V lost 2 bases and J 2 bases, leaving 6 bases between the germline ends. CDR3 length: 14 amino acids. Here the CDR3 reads CASSDEVNTGELFF. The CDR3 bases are TGTGCCAGCAGTGACGAGGTTAACACCGGGGAGCTGTTTTTT.

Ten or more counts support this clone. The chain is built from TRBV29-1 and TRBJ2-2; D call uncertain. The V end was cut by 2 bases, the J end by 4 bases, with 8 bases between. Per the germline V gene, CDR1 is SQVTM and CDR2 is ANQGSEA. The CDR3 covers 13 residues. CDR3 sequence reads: CSVEKVGTGELFF. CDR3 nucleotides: TGCAGCGTTGAAAAGGTCGGCACCGGGGAGCTGTTTTTT.

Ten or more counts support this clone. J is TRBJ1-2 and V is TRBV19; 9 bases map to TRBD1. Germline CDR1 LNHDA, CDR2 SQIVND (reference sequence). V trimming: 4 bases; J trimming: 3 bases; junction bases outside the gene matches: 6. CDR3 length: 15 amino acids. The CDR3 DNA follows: TGTGCCAGTAGTAGGCACAGGGGGCAGGACTATGGCTACACCTTC. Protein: CASSRHRGQDYGYTF.

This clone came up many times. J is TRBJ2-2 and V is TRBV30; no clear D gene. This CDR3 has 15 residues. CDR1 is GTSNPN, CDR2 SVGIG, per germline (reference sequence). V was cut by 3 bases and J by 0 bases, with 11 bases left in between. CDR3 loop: CAWRKAHANTGELFF. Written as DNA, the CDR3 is TGTGCCTGGAGAAAAGCTCATGCGAACACCGGGGAGCTGTTTTTT.

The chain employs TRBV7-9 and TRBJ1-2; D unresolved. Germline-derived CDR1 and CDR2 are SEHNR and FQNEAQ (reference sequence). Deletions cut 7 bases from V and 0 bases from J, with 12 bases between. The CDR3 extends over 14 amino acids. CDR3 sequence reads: CASILDLSNYGYTF. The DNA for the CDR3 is TGTGCCAGCATCCTCGACCTTTCTAACTATGGCTACACCTTC.

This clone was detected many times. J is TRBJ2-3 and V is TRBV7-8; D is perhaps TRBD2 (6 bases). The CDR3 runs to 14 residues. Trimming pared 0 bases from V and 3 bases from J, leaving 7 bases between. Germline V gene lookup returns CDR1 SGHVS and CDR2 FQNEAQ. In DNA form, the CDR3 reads TGTGCCAGCAGCTTAGCCCGGGGGACAGATACGCAGTATTTT. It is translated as CASSLARGTDTQYF.

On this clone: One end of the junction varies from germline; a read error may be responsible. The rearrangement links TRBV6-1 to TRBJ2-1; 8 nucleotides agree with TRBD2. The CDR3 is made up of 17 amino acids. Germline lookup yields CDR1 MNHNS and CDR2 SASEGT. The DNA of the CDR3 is TGTGCCAGCAGTGAACTAGCGGGTGTCAGCTCCCACAATGAGCAGTTCTTC. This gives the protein CASSELAGVSSHNEQFF.

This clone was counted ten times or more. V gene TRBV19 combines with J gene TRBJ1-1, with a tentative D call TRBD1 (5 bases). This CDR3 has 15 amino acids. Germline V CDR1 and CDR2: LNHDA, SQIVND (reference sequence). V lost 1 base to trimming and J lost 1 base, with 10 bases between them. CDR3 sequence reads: CASSIASGGNTEAFF. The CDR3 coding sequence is TGTGCCAGTAGTATAGCCTCCGGGGGGAACACTGAAGCTTTCTTT.